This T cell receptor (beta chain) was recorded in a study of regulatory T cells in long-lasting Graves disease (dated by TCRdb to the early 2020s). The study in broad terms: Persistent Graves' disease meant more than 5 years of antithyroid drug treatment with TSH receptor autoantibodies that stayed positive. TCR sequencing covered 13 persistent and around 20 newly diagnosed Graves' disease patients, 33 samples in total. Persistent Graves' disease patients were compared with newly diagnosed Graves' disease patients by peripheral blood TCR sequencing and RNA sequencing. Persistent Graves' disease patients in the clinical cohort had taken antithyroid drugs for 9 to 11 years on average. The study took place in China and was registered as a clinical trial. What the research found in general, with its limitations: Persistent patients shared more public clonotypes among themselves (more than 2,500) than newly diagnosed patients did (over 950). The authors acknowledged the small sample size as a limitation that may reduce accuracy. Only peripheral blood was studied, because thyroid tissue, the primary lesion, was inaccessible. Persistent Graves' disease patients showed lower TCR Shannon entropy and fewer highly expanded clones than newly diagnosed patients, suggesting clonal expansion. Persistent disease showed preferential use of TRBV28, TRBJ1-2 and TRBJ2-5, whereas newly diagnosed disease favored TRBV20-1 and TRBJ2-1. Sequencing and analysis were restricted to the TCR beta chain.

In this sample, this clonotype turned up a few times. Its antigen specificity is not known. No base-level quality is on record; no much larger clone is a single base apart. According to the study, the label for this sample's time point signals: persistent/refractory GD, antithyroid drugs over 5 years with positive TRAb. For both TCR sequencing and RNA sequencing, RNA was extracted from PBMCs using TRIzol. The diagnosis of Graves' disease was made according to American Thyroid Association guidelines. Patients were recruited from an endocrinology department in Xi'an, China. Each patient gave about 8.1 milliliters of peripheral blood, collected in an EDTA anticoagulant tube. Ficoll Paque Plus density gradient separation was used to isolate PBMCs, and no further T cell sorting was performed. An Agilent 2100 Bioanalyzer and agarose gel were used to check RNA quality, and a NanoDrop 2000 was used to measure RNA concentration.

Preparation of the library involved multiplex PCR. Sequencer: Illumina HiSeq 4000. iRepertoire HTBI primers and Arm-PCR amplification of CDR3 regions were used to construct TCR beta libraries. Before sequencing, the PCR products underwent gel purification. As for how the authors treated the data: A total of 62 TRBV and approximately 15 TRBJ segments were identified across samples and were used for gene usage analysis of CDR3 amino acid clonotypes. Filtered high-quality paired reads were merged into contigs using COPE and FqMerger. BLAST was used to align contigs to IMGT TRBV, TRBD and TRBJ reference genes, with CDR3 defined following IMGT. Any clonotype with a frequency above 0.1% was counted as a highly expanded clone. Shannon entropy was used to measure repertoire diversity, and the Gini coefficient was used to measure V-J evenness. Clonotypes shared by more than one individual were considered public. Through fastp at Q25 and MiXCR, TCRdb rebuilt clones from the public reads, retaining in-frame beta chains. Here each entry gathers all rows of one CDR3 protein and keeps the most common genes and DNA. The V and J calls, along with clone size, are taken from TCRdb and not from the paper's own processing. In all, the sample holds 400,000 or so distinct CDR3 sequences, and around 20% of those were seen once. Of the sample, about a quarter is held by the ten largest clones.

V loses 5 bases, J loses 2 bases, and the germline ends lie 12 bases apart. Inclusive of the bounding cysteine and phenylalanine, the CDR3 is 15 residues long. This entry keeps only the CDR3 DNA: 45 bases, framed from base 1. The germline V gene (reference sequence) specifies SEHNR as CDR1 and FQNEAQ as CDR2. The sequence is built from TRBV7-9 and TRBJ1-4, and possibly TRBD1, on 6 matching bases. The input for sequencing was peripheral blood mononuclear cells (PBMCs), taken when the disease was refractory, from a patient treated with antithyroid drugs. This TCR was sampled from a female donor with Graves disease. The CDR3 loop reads CASSMWDMTNEKLFF. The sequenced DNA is TGTGCCAGCAGCATGTGGGACATGACTAATGAAAAACTGTTTTTT.